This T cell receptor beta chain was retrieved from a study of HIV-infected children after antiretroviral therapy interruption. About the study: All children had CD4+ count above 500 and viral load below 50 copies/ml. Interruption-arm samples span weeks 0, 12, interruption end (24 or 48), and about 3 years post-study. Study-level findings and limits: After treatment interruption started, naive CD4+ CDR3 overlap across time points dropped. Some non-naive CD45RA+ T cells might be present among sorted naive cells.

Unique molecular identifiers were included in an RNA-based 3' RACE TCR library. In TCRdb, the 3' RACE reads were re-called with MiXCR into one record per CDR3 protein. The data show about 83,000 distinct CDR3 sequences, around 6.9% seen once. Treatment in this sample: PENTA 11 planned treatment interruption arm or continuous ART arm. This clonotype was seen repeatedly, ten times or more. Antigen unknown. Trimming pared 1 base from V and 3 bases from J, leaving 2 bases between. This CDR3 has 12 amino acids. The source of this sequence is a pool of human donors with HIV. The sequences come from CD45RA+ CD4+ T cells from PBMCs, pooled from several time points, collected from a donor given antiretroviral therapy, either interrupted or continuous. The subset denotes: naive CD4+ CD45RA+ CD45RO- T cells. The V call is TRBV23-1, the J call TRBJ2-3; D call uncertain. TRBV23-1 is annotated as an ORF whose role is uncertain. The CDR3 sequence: CASSQCTDTQYF. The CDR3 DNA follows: TGCGCCAGCAGTCAATGTACAGATACGCAGTATTTT.